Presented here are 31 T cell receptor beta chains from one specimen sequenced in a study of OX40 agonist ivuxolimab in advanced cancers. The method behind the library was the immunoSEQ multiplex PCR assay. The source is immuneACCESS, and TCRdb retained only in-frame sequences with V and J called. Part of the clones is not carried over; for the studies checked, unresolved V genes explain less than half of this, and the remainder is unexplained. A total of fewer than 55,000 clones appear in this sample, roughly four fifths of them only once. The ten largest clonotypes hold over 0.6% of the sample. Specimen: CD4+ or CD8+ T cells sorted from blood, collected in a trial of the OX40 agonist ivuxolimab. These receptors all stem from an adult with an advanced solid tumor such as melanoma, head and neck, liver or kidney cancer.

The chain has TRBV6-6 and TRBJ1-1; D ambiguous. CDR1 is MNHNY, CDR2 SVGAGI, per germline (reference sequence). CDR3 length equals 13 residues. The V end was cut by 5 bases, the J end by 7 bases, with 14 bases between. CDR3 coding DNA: TGTGCCAGCAGTGGGAGGGCCCCAATTGAAGCTTTCTTT. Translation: CASSGRAPIEAFF.

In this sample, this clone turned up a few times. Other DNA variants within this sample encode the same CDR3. For the CDR3, the DNA is TGTGCCAGCAGCTTGGGTGGGGGGGCAGTAGAGACCCAGTACTTC. Its protein product is CASSLGGGAVETQYF. The V gene is TRBV5-6, the J gene TRBJ2-5, with a weak D call TRBD2 (7 bases). CDR1 is SGHDT and CDR2 is YYEEEE in the germline V gene. Trimming removed 0 bases at V and 4 bases at J, with 13 bases between. The CDR3 loop spans 15 amino acids.

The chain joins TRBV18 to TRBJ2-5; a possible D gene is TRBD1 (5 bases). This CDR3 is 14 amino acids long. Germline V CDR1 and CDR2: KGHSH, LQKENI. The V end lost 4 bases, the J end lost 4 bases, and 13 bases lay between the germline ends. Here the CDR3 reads CASSRGTVGETQYF. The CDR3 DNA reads TGTGCCAGCTCACGGGGCACAGTCGGAGAGACCCAGTACTTC.

The CDR3 DNA is TGTGCCAGCAGCGCGGGACGGGCTGAAGAGACCCAGTACTTC. As protein: CASSAGRAEETQYF. The chain employs TRBV6-5 and TRBJ2-5; a possible D gene is TRBD2 (6 bases). Trimming removed 6 bases at V and 3 bases at J, with 14 bases between. The CDR3 covers 14 residues. Germline V gene data show CDR1 as MNHEY and CDR2 as SVGAGI.

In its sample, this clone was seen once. The CDR3 region is CASSLDPRGQETQYF. In nucleotides, the CDR3 is TGTGCCAGCAGCTTAGATCCCAGGGGCCAAGAGACCCAGTACTTC. V is TRBV7-9 and J is TRBJ2-5, with D possibly matching TRBD1 (6 bases). Germline V gene lookup returns CDR1 SEHNR and CDR2 FQNEAQ (reference sequence). V was cut by 1 base and J by 1 base, with 10 bases left in between. The CDR3 length is 15 residues.

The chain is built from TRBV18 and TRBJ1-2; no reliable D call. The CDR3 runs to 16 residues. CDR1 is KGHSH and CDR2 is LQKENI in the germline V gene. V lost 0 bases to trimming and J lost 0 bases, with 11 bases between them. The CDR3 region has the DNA TGTGCCAGCTCACCACCGTCCCGGATCACTAACTATGGCTACACCTTC. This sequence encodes CASSPPSRITNYGYTF.

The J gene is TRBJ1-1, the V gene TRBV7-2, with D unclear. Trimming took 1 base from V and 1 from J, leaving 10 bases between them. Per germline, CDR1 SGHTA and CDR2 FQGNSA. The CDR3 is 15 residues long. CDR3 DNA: TGTGCCAGCAGCTTAGATGTAGCAAGGAACACTGAAGCTTTCTTT. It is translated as CASSLDVARNTEAFF.

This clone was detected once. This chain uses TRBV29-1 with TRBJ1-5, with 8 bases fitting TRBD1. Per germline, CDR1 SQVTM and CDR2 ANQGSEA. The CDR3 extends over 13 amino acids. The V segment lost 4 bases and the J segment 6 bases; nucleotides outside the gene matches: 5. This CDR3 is CSVADRGAQPQHF. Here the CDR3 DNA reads TGCAGCGTTGCCGACAGGGGCGCTCAGCCCCAGCATTTT. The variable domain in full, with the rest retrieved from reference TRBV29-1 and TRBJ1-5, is SAVISQKPSRDICQRGTSLTIQCQVDSQVTMMFWYRQQPGQSLTLIATANQGSEATYESGFVIDKFPISRPNLTFSTLTVSNMSPEDSSIYLCSVADRGAQPQHFGDGTRLSIL.

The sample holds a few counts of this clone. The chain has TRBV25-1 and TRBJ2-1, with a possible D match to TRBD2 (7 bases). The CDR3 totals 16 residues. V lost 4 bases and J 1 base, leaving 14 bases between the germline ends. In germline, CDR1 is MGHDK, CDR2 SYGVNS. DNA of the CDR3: TGTGCCAGCAGTGCTCGCGGGGGCGGGTCCTACAATGAGCAGTTCTTC. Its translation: CASSARGGGSYNEQFF. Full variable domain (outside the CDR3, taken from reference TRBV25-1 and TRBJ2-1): EADIYQTPRYLVIGTGKKITLECSQTMGHDKMYWYQQDPGMELHLIHYSYGVNSTEKGDLSSESTVSRIRTEHFPLTLESARPSHTSQYLCASSARGGGSYNEQFFGPGTRLTVL.

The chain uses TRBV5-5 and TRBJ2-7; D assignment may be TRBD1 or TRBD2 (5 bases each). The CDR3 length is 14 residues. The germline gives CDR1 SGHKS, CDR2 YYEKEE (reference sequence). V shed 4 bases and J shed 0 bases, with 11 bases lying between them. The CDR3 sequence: CASSRDALSYEQYF. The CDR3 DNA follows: TGTGCCAGCAGCCGGGACGCGCTCTCCTACGAGCAGTACTTC.

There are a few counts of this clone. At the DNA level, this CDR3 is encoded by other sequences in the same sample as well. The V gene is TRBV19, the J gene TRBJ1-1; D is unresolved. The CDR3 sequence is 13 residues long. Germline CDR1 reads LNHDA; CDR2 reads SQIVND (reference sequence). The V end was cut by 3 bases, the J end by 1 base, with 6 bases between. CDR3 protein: CASSILGNTEAFF. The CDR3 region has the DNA TGTGCCAGTAGTATTCTTGGGAACACTGAAGCTTTCTTT.

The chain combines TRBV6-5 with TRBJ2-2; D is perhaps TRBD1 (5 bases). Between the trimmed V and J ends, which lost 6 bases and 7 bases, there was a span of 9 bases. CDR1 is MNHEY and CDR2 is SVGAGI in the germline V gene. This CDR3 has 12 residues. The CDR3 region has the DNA TGTGCCAGCAGGAAAGGGGTCGGGGAGCTGTTTTTT. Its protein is CASRKGVGELFF.

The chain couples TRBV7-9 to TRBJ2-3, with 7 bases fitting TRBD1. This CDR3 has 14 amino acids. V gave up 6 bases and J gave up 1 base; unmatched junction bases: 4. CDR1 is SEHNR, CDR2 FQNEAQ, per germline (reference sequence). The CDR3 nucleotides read TGTGCCAGCAGGCGGACAGGCCGCACAGATACGCAGTATTTT. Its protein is CASRRTGRTDTQYF.

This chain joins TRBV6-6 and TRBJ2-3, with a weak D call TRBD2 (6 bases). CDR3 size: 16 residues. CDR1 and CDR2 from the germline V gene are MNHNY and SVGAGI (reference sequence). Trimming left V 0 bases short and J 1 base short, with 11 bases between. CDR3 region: CASSYSEWGGTDTQYF. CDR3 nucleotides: TGTGCCAGCAGTTACTCGGAATGGGGGGGCACAGATACGCAGTATTTT.

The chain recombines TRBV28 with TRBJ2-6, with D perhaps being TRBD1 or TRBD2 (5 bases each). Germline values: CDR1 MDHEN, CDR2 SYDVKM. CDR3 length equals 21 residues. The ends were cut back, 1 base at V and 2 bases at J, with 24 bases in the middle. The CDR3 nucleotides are TGTGCCAGCAGTTTATCATTCGTCCGGGACCTACGCCTCCCTGGGGCCAACGTCCTGACTTTC. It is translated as CASSLSFVRDLRLPGANVLTF.

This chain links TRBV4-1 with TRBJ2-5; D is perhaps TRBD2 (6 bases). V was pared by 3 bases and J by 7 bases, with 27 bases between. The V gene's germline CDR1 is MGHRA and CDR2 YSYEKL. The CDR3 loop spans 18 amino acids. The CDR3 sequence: CASSQNPEYSATGVTQYF. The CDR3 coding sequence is TGCGCCAGCAGCCAGAACCCAGAATACAGTGCAACGGGGGTGACCCAGTACTTC.

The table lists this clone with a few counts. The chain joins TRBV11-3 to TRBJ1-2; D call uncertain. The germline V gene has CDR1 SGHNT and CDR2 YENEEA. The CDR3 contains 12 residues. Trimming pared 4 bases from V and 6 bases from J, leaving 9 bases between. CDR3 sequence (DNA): TGTGCCAGCAGCTCCCGGAGGGATGGCTACACCTTC. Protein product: CASSSRRDGYTF.

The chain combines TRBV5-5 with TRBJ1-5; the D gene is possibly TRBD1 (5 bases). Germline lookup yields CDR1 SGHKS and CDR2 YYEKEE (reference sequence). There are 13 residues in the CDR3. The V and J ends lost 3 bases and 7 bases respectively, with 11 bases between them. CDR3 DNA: TGTGCCAGCAGCTCCCGGGGGGAACAGCCCCAGCATTTT. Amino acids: CASSSRGEQPQHF.

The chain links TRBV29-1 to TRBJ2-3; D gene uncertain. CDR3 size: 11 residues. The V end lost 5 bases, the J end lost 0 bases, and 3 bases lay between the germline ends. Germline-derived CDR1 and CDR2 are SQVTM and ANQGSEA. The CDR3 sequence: CSVKSTDTQYF. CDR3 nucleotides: TGCAGCGTTAAAAGCACAGATACGCAGTATTTT.

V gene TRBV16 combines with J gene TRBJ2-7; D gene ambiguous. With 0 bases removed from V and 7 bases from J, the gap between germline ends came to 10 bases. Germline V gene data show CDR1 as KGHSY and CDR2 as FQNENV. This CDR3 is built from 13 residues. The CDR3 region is CASSQSESREQYF. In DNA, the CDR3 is TGTGCCAGCAGCCAATCAGAGTCTCGGGAGCAGTACTTC.

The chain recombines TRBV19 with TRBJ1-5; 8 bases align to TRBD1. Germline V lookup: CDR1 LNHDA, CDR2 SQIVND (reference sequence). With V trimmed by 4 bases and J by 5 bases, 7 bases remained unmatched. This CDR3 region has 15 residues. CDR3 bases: TGTGCCAGTAGTACCCAAACAGGGGGTTATCAGCCCCAGCATTTT. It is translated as CASSTQTGGYQPQHF.

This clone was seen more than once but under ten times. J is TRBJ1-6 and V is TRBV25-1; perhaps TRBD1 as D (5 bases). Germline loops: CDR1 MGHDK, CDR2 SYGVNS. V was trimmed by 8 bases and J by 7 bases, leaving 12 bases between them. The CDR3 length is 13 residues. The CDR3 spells CASGEPGNSPLHF. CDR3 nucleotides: TGTGCCAGCGGGGAACCAGGGAATTCACCCCTCCACTTT.

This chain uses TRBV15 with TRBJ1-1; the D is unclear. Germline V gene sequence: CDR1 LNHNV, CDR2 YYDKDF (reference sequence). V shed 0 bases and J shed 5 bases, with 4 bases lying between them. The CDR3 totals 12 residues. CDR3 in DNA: TGTGCCACCAGCAGAGATCGGACTGAAGCTTTCTTT. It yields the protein CATSRDRTEAFF.

Here the CDR3 reads CASSFGGAGNTEAFF. DNA of the CDR3: TGTGCCAGCAGCTTCGGGGGCGCGGGGAACACTGAAGCTTTCTTT. The chain employs TRBV7-2 and TRBJ1-1, with D possibly being TRBD1 (6 bases). Trimming took off 3 bases at V and 1 base at J, with 12 bases between the two ends. Germline V gene lookup returns CDR1 SGHTA and CDR2 FQGNSA. The CDR3 consists of 15 residues.

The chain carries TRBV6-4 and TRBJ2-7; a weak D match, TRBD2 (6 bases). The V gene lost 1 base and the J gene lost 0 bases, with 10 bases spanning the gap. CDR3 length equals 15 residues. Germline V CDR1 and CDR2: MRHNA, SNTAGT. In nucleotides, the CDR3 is TGTGCCAGCAGTGACTTAGCGGTTAGCTCCTACGAGCAGTACTTC. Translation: CASSDLAVSSYEQYF.

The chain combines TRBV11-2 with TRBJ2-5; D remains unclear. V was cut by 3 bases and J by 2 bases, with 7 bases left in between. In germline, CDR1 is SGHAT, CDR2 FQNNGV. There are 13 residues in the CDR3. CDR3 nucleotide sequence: TGTGCCAGCAGCTTGACACCTCAAGAGACCCAGTACTTC. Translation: CASSLTPQETQYF.

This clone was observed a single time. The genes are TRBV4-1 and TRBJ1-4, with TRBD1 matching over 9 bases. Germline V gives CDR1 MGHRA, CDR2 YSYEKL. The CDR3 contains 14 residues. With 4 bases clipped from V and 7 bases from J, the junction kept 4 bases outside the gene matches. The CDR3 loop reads CASSPQGAGEKLFF. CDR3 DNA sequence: TGCGCCAGCAGCCCACAGGGGGCTGGTGAAAAACTGTTTTTT.

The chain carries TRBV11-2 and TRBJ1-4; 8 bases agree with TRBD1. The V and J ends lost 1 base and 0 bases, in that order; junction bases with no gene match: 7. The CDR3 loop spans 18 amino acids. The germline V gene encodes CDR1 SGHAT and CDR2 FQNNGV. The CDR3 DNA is TGTGCCAGCAGCTTAGGCGACAGGGGCCACCCAACTAATGAAAAACTGTTTTTT. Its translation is CASSLGDRGHPTNEKLFF.

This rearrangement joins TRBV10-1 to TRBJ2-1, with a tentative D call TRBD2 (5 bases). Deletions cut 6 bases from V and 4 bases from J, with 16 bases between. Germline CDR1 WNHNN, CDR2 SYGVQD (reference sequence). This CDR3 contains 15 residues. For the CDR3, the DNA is TGCGCCAGCAGCCGTTCGGGGAGAAGATACAATGAGCAGTTCTTC. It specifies CASSRSGRRYNEQFF.

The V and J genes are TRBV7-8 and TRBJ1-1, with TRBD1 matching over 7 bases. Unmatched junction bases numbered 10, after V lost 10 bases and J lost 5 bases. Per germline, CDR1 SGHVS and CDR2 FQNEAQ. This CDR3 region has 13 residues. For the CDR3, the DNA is TGTGCCACCGAACAGGGGCGAGGGACTGAAGCTTTCTTT. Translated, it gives CATEQGRGTEAFF.

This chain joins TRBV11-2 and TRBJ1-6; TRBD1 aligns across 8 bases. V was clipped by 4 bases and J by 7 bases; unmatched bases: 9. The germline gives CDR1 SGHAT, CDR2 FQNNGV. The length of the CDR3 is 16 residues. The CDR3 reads CASSSSRDRRNSPLHF. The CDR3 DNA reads TGTGCCAGCAGCTCCTCCAGGGACAGGAGGAATTCACCCCTCCACTTT.